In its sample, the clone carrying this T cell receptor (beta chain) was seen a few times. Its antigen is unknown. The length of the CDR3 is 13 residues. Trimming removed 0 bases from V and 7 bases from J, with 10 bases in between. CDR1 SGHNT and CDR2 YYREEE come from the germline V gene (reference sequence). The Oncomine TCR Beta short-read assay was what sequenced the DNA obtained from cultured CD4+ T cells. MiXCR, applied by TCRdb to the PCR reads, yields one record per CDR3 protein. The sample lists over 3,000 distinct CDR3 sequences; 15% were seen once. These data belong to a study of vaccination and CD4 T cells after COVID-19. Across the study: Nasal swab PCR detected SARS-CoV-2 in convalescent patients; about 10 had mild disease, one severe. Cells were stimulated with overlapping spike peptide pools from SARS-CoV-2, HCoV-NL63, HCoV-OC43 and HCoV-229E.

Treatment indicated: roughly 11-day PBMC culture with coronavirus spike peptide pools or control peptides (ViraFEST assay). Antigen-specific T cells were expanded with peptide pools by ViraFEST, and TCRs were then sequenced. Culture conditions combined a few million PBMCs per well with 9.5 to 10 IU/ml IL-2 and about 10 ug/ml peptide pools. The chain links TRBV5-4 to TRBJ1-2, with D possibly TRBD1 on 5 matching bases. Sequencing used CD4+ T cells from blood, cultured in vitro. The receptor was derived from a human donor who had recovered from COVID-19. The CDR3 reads CASSLVGERGYTF. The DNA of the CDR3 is TGTGCCAGCAGCTTGGTGGGGGAGCGTGGCTACACCTTC.